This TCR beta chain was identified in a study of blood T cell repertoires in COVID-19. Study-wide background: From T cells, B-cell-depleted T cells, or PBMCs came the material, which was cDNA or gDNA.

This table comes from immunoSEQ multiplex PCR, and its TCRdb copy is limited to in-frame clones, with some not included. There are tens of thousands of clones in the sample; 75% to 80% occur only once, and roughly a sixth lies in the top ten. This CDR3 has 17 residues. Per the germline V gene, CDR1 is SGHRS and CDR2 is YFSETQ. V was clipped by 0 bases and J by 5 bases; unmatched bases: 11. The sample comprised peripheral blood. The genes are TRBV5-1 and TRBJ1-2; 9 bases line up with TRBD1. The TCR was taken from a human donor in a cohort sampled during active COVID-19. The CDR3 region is CASSLAGPGQGGYGYTF. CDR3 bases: TGCGCCAGCAGCTTGGCCGGGCCGGGACAGGGCGGGTATGGCTACACCTTC.